This T cell receptor (beta chain) was recorded in a study of T cell repertoires in cytomegalovirus infection. This clonotype was picked up a small number of times. Its antigen remains unknown. The CDR3 loop spans 14 amino acids. With 5 bases removed from V and 3 bases from J, the gap between germline ends came to 13 bases. Germline assignment: CDR1 SEHNR and CDR2 FQNEAQ (reference sequence). Each CDR3 protein gets one entry after TCRdb re-called the reads with MiXCR. The sample includes about 920,000 distinct CDR3 sequences, around a third of them seen just once. Sample: cultured CD8+ T cells from PBMCs, taken from culture after CMV antigen stimulation. This chain connects TRBV7-9 to TRBJ1-2; D perhaps matches TRBD1 (5 bases). This sequence was found in a human donor in good health (CMV status not recorded). Some clones in this sample may be carry-over from other donors' samples. The CDR3 reads CASSASGADYGYTF. Here the CDR3 DNA reads TGTGCCAGCAGCGCCAGCGGGGCAGACTATGGCTACACCTTC.